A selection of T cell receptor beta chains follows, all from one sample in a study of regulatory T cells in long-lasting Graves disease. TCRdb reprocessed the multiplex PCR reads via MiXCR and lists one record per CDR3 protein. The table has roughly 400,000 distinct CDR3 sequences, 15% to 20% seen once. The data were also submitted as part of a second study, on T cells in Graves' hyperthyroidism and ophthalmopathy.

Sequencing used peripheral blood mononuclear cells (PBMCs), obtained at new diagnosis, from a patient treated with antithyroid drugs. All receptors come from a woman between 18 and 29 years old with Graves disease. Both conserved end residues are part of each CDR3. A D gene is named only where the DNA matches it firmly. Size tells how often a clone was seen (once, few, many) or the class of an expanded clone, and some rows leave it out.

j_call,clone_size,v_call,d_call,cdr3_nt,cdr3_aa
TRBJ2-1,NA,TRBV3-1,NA,TGTGCCAGCGGCCAAGATCTCCAAGATGAGCAGTTCTTC,CASGQDLQDEQFF
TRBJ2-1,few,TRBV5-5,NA,TGTGCCAGCAGCTTGGCGGATGGAACGGGAAGGGACAATGAGCAGTTCTTC,CASSLADGTGRDNEQFF
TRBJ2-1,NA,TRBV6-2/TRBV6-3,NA,TGTGCCAGCAGTTATGAGCCAAACGGGCCGTTCTTC,CASSYEPNGPFF
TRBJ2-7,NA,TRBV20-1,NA,TGCAGTGCTAGAGATACCGGGATGTCAGGAGCCGAGCAGTACTTC,CSARDTGMSGAEQYF
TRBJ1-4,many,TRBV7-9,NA,TGTGCCAGCAGCTTAGCGCTTCCTACAACTAATGAAAAACTGTTTTTT,CASSLALPTTNEKLFF
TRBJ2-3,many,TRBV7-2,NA,TGTGCCAGCAGCTTAGTCTGGGAAGATACGCAGTATTTT,CASSLVWEDTQYF
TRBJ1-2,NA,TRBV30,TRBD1,TGTGCCTCTGGGACAGGGATTATCTATGGCTACACCTTC,CASGTGIIYGYTF
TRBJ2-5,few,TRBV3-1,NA,TGTGCCAGCAGCCAAGTAGGGAAAGAGACCCAGTACTTC,CASSQVGKETQYF
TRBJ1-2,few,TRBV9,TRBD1,TGTGCCAGCAGCGTAAGGGGGCTTGGCTATGGCTACACCTTC,CASSVRGLGYGYTF
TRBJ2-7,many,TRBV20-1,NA,TGCAGTGCTATCGGGAACTACGAGCAGTACTTC,CSAIGNYEQYF
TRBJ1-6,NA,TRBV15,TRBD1,TGTGCCACCAGCAAGGGACAGGCCAATTCACCCCTCCACTTT,CATSKGQANSPLHF
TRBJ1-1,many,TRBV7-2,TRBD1,TGTGCCAGCAGCTCCATAGGGGGCAGGGCAAACACTGAAGCTTTCTTT,CASSSIGGRANTEAFF
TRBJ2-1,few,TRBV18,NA,TGTGCCAGCTCACCGCCTACAACAGAGCAGTTCTTC,CASSPPTTEQFF
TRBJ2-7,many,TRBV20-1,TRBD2,TGCAGTGCTTTCCCCTTTTTGGCGGGAGCTACCGAGCAGTACTTC,CSAFPFLAGATEQYF
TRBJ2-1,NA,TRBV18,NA,TGTGCCAGCTCACCCGGAATAGCGGTGTACAATGAGCAGTTCTTC,CASSPGIAVYNEQFF
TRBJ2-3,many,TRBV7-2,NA,TGTGCCAGCAGCTCCCCCTCTAGCACAGATACGCAGTATTTT,CASSSPSSTDTQYF
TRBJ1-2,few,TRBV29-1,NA,TGCAGCGCCGAAGGGGACACCAACTATGGCTACACCTTC,CSAEGDTNYGYTF
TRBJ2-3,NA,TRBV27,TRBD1,TGTGCCAGCAGTTTCCACAGGGGTGCAGATACGCAGTATTTT,CASSFHRGADTQYF
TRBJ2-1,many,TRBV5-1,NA,TGCGCCAGCAGCTTGGTTGGAACTCATTCCTACAATGAGCAGTTCTTC,CASSLVGTHSYNEQFF
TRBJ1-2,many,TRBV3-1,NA,TGTGCCAGCAGCCAGGGTGGCAGTTTCGGCGGCTACACCTTC,CASSQGGSFGGYTF
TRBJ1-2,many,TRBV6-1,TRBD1,TGTGCCGCCAAACAGGGGGCGCGGGGCTACACCTTC,CAAKQGARGYTF
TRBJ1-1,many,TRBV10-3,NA,TGTGCCATCAGTGAGCCGGGACCCAAGAACACTGAAGCTTTCTTT,CAISEPGPKNTEAFF
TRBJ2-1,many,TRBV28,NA,TGTGCCAGCAGTTTACACCCCAGCCGGGAGCAGTTCTTC,CASSLHPSREQFF
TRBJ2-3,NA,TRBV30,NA,TGTGCCTGGACAGCGGGTACCACAGATACGCAGTATTTT,CAWTAGTTDTQYF
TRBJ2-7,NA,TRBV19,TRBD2,TGTGCCAGTAGTATGGGCGGGAGCCCCTACGAGCAGTACTTC,CASSMGGSPYEQYF
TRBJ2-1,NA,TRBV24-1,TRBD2,TGTGCCACCAGTGATTCTGGACTAGGCCGGGGTGAGCAGTTCTTC,CATSDSGLGRGEQFF
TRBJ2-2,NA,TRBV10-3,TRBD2,TGTGCCACTTCTCAGCGGGAGATCGGCGGGGAGCTGTTTTTT,CATSQREIGGELFF
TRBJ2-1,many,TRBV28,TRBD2,TGTGCCAGCAGTGGCGAAGCGGGAGCTAGAAATGAGCAGTTCTTC,CASSGEAGARNEQFF
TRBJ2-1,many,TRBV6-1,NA,TGTGCCAGCACCTACGGGGTGCTGGGGGTGGATGAGCAGTTCTTC,CASTYGVLGVDEQFF
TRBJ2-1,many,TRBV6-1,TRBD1,TGTGCCAGCAGTGAAGCGGGGACAGGGAGGAATGAGCAGTTCTTC,CASSEAGTGRNEQFF
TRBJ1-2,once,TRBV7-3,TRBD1,TGTGCCAGCAGCTTATGGTGGACAGGGACGGAAGGCTACACCTTC,CASSLWWTGTEGYTF
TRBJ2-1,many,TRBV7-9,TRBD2,TGTGCCAGCAGCTTACCGCCACTAGCGGACTACAATGAGCAGTTCTTC,CASSLPPLADYNEQFF
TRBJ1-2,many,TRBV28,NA,TGTGCCAGCAGTTTGGGGAAGCACTATGGCTACACCTTC,CASSLGKHYGYTF
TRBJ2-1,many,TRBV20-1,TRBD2,TGCAGTGCTAGAGAACTAGCGGGATACTCCAATGAGCAGTTCTTC,CSARELAGYSNEQFF
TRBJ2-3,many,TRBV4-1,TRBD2,TGCGCCAGCAGCCAAGAAGGTAGCGGGAGGGGGCACAGTACGCAGTATTTT,CASSQEGSGRGHSTQYF
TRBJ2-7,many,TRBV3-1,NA,TGTGCCAGCAGCCAAGCGGGCCTAGGGTCCCACGAGCAGTACTTC,CASSQAGLGSHEQYF
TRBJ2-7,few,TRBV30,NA,TGTGCCTTAGAAACTAGGACAAACTACGAGCAGTACTTC,CALETRTNYEQYF
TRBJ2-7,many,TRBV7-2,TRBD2,TGTGCCAGCAGTCCCGGGACTAGCGGGATCTACGAGCAGTACTTC,CASSPGTSGIYEQYF
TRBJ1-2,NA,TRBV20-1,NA,TGCAGTGCTAAAGGCAGAGGACGTAACTATGGCTACACCTTC,CSAKGRGRNYGYTF
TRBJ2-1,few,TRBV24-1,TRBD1,TGTGCCACCAGTGATAGGAAGGGGGCGCTTAATGAGCAGTTCTTC,CATSDRKGALNEQFF
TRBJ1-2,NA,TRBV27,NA,TGTGCCAGCAGTTTATGGCGGGGGAGTGGCTACACCTTC,CASSLWRGSGYTF
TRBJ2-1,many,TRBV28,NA,TGTGCCAGCAGAAACCCGGGACAACATACGCAGTTCTTC,CASRNPGQHTQFF
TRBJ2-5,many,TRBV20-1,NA,TGCAGTGCTAGCAGCCTTAGCGAGATCCAAGAGACCCAGTACTTC,CSASSLSEIQETQYF
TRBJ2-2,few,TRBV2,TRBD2,TGTGCCGGGTCGGCTAGCGGGCTGAACACCGGGGAGCTGTTTTTT,CAGSASGLNTGELFF
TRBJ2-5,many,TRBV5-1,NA,TGCGCCAGCAGCTTGGAAGGGAGCAGGGAGACCCAGTACTTC,CASSLEGSRETQYF
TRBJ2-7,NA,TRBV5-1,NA,TGCGCCAGCAGCCTAATGGACTCGGACACAACCTACGAGCAGTACTTC,CASSLMDSDTTYEQYF
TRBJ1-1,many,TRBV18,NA,TGTGCCAGCTCACCACTTTCTGGGACCACTGAAGCTTTCTTT,CASSPLSGTTEAFF
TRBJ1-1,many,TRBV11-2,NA,TGTGCCAGCAGCTCTTATCCGAACACTGAAGCTTTCTTT,CASSSYPNTEAFF
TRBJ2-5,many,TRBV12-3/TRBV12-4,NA,TGTGCCAGCAGACCAGACGCTAGGGATTTGAAGACCCAGTACTTC,CASRPDARDLKTQYF
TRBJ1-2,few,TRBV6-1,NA,TGTGCCAGCACCTTCAGGGGATTAGGGTATGGCTACACCTTC,CASTFRGLGYGYTF
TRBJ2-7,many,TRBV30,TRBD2,TGTGCCTGGAGTGCGGGGAGGGCGCCGCAGTACTTC,CAWSAGRAPQYF
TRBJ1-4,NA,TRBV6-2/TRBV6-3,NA,TGTGCCACCGCCTTTAATCGCAGGGAAAATGAAAAACTGTTTTTT,CATAFNRRENEKLFF
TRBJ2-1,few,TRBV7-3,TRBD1,TGTGCCAGCAGCCCTACAGGGGGTCGGGATGAGCAGTTCTTC,CASSPTGGRDEQFF
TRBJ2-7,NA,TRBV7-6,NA,TGTGCCAGCAGCTTAGCGTTCGGCTACGAGCAGTACTTC,CASSLAFGYEQYF
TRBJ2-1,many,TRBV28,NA,TGTGCCAGCAGCTTGTCTTCAAGCTCCTACAATGAGCAGTTCTTC,CASSLSSSSYNEQFF
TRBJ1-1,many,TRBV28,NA,TGTGCCAGCAGTTTACCCCATTGGATGAACACTGAAGCTTTCTTT,CASSLPHWMNTEAFF
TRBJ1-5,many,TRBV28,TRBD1,TGTGCCAGCAGCCTCGGACAGGGGTTTCAGCCCCAGCATTTT,CASSLGQGFQPQHF
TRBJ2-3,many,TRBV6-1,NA,TGTGCCAGCAGAGAAGGGCTAGGGAGGACAGATACGCAGTATTTT,CASREGLGRTDTQYF
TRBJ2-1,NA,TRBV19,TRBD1,TGTGCCAGTAGTATGATTTCAGGGGGCCGGGAGCAGTTCTTC,CASSMISGGREQFF
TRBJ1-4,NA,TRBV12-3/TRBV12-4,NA,TGTGCCGGCAGTTTCGTACAGCGGGGTGAAAAACTGTTTTTT,CAGSFVQRGEKLFF